The 29 T cell receptor beta chains presented below share a single source sample, sequenced in a study of blood T cell repertoires in COVID-19. TCRdb keeps only in-frame clones here, not all; method: immunoSEQ multiplex PCR. Here the sample spans tens of thousands of clones, approximately 83% being singletons. Specimen: peripheral blood. Every receptor here comes from a woman aged 60-70 years with acute or convalescent COVID-19.

The chain carries TRBV30 and TRBJ2-3; the D gene is possibly TRBD2 (5 bases). CDR3 length equals 13 residues. Germline-derived CDR1 and CDR2 are GTSNPN and SVGIG (reference sequence). V lost 4 bases to trimming and J lost 2 bases, with 10 bases between them. This CDR3 is CAWTGLNTDTQYF. The CDR3, as DNA: TGTGCCTGGACCGGACTTAACACAGATACGCAGTATTTT.

The V call is TRBV6-1, the J call TRBJ1-5; 7 nucleotides line up with TRBD1. V lost 0 bases and J lost 3; bases outside the gene matches: 11. Germline CDR1 MNHNS, CDR2 SASEGT. The CDR3 spans 18 residues. DNA of the CDR3: TGTGCCAGCAGTGAAGCGATCGGGCAGGGGGTGGCCAATCAGCCCCAGCATTTT. Its translation is CASSEAIGQGVANQPQHF.

The rearrangement links TRBV7-9 to TRBJ2-5; TRBD1 agrees at 8 bases. V was pared by 5 bases and J by 5 bases, with 7 bases of the junction left unmatched. The CDR3 has 14 residues. The germline gives CDR1 SEHNR, CDR2 FQNEAQ (reference sequence). CDR3 in DNA: TGTGCCAGCAGCACCGCAGGGGGCGGGGAGACCCAGTACTTC. Amino acids: CASSTAGGGETQYF.

This chain connects TRBV10-3 to TRBJ1-2, with 12 positions matching TRBD1. This CDR3 spans 15 amino acids. The V gene's germline CDR1 is ENHRY and CDR2 SYGVKD. V dropped 1 base and J dropped 8; count of bases not matched to a gene: 5. The CDR3 DNA reads TGTGCCATCAGTGAGTTGGGACAGGGGGCAGGAGGCTACACCTTC. It yields the protein CAISELGQGAGGYTF.

This rearrangement joins TRBV28 to TRBJ1-5; 7 bases agree with TRBD1. Germline V CDR1 and CDR2: MDHEN, SYDVKM. CDR3 length: 16 amino acids. Trimming took 5 bases from V and 6 from J; bases not matched to a gene: 13. The CDR3 reads CASSPKTGIRSQPQHF. CDR3 coding DNA: TGTGCCAGCAGTCCCAAGACAGGGATTCGTTCTCAGCCCCAGCATTTT.

This chain links TRBV4-2 with TRBJ1-5, with D maybe TRBD1 (5 bases). This CDR3 has 16 amino acids. V shed 0 bases and J shed 0 bases, with 9 bases lying between them. Germline CDR1 is LGHNA and CDR2 is YNFKEQ. The CDR3 nucleotides are TGTGCCAGCAGCCAAGACAGGGCCTATAGCAATCAGCCCCAGCATTTT. Translating gives CASSQDRAYSNQPQHF.

This clone has a handful of counts. The genes are TRBV28 and TRBJ2-7; 8 nucleotides match TRBD2. Looked up from germline, CDR1 is MDHEN and CDR2 is SYDVKM. V shed 10 bases, J shed 2 bases, and the junction held 7 bases outside the gene matches. CDR3 length equals 13 residues. The DNA of the CDR3 is TGTGCCACCGTAGCGGGAATCCCCTACGAGCAGTACTTC. This translates into CATVAGIPYEQYF.

This sequence joins TRBV9 and TRBJ2-1; 11 bases agree with TRBD2. The CDR3 sequence is 15 residues long. Looked up from germline, CDR1 is SGDLS and CDR2 is YYNGEE. V gave up 4 bases and J gave up 8 bases; unmatched junction bases: 8. The CDR3 spells CASSYTSGSYDEQFF. The CDR3 DNA reads TGTGCCAGCAGCTATACTAGCGGGAGTTACGATGAGCAGTTCTTC.

The gene calls are TRBV10-2 and TRBJ1-5, with a possible D match to TRBD1 (5 bases). From germline, CDR1 is WSHSY and CDR2 SAAADI. V was pared by 6 bases and J by 6 bases, with 15 bases between. This CDR3 region has 14 residues. Here the CDR3 reads CASRDPGFGQPQHF. CDR3 in DNA: TGCGCCAGCAGGGACCCAGGGTTTGGTCAGCCCCAGCATTTT.

This rearrangement joins TRBV28 to TRBJ2-2; 11 nucleotides agree with TRBD2. After removal of 4 bases from V and 4 bases from J, the junction contained 8 bases not matched to a gene. The CDR3 consists of 17 residues. Germline V CDR1 and CDR2: MDHEN, SYDVKM. This chain's CDR3 is CASSSGLAVRRTGELFF. The CDR3 DNA follows: TGTGCCAGCAGTTCGGGACTAGCGGTTCGTCGCACCGGGGAGCTGTTTTTT.

This clone was seen only once. The chain is built from TRBV28 and TRBJ1-5; D remains unclear. There are 15 residues in the CDR3. The V end was cut by 3 bases, the J end by 0 bases, with 9 bases between. CDR1 and CDR2 (germline): MDHEN, SYDVKM. The CDR3 nucleotides read TGTGCCAGCAGTTTTGCCCGGTATAGCAATCAGCCCCAGCATTTT. Translated, it gives CASSFARYSNQPQHF.

This chain connects TRBV2 to TRBJ1-1; D perhaps matches TRBD1 (5 bases). V gave up 11 bases and J gave up 3 bases, with 10 bases separating them. The germline CDR1 and CDR2 sequences are SNHLY and FYNNEI. CDR3 length equals 11 residues. The CDR3 protein is CAGTQYTEAFF. The CDR3 DNA sequence: TGTGCCGGGACTCAGTACACTGAAGCTTTCTTT.

The chain employs TRBV2 and TRBJ1-5; no firm D call. Germline lookup yields CDR1 SNHLY and CDR2 FYNNEI. This CDR3 region has 16 residues. The V end was cut by 4 bases, the J end by 0 bases, with 13 bases between. CDR3 DNA sequence: TGTGCCAGCAGTGGGAGCAGAGTAAATAGCAATCAGCCCCAGCATTTT. This gives the protein CASSGSRVNSNQPQHF. Full variable domain (outside the CDR3, taken from reference TRBV2 and TRBJ1-5): EPEVTQTPSHQVTQMGQEVILRCVPISNHLYFYWYRQILGQKVEFLVSFYNNEISEKSEIFDDQFSVERPDGSNFTLKIRSTKLEDSAMYFCASSGSRVNSNQPQHFGDGTRLSIL.

V is TRBV10-3 and J is TRBJ1-1, with D tentatively TRBD1 (5 bases). V lost 0 bases, J lost 10 bases, and 15 bases lay in between. This CDR3 is 14 amino acids long. Germline V gene lookup returns CDR1 ENHRY and CDR2 SYGVKD. In nucleotides, the CDR3 is TGTGCCATCAGTGAGTCCTTGACAGAACTTGGAGCTTTCTTT. It encodes CAISESLTELGAFF.

This rearrangement joins TRBV29-1 to TRBJ1-1; perhaps TRBD1 as D (6 bases). The CDR3 is 11 amino acids. Per germline, CDR1 SQVTM and CDR2 ANQGSEA. V dropped 6 bases and J dropped 9 bases, with 14 bases sitting between them. The DNA of the CDR3 is TGCAGCGTCCTTAGACAGGATCAAGCTTTCTTT. It is translated as CSVLRQDQAFF.

This chain links TRBV29-1 with TRBJ2-7, with TRBD2 matching 8 bases. The germline V gene encodes CDR1 SQVTM and CDR2 ANQGSEA. Unmatched junction bases numbered 6, after V lost 6 bases and J lost 2 bases. This CDR3 region has 13 residues. The CDR3 DNA sequence: TGCAGCGTGGAGGGGCGGGGGGCCTACGAGCAGTACTTC. Its protein product is CSVEGRGAYEQYF.

The gene calls are TRBV5-1 and TRBJ2-3; D uncertain. Germline values: CDR1 SGHRS, CDR2 YFSETQ. This CDR3 is 16 amino acids long. V gave up 0 bases and J gave up 3 bases, with 14 bases separating them. The CDR3 nucleotides are TGCGCCAGCAGCTTGGCATCAATCGGGTTAACAGATACGCAGTATTTT. Encoded protein: CASSLASIGLTDTQYF.

This chain uses TRBV18 with TRBJ1-1; 8 bases are a match to TRBD1. Germline V gene data show CDR1 as KGHSH and CDR2 as LQKENI. The CDR3 is 16 residues long. J lost 5 bases, V lost 5 bases, and 13 bases had no gene match. DNA of the CDR3: TGTGCCAGCTCATCGGACAGGGCTCTCCCGGGGACTGAAGCTTTCTTT. Protein product: CASSSDRALPGTEAFF.

The V and J genes are TRBV5-1 and TRBJ1-1; TRBD1 might be the D (5 bases). Germline V lookup: CDR1 SGHRS, CDR2 YFSETQ. The CDR3 contains 16 residues. V lost 0 bases and J lost 2, with 14 bases in between. CDR3 in DNA: TGCGCCAGCAGCTTGGTCGGGGGAGGTTTAAACACTGAAGCTTTCTTT. It codes for CASSLVGGGLNTEAFF.

The gene calls are TRBV18 and TRBJ2-7; D gene uncertain. Per germline, CDR1 KGHSH and CDR2 LQKENI. V gave up 3 bases and J gave up 4 bases, with 16 bases separating them. This CDR3 is 15 amino acids long. The CDR3 coding sequence is TGTGCCAGCTCACCCTTAAGTCAGGTTTCGTACGAGCAGTACTTC. Its protein product is CASSPLSQVSYEQYF.

The chain couples TRBV2 to TRBJ1-2, with 12 nucleotides matching TRBD1. This CDR3 spans 15 amino acids. Germline CDR1 SNHLY, CDR2 FYNNEI. J gave up 8 bases and V 3 bases, and 7 bases lay outside the gene matches. The CDR3 nucleotides read TGTGCCAGCAGTGATACCGGGACAGGGGGCTGGGGCTACACCTTC. This encodes CASSDTGTGGWGYTF.

The rearrangement links TRBV9 to TRBJ2-1; TRBD1 matches 8 bases. Trimming removed 1 base from V and 5 bases from J; junction bases left unmatched: 5. Germline assignment: CDR1 SGDLS and CDR2 YYNGEE. This CDR3 has 15 amino acids. CDR3 DNA: TGTGCCAGCAGCGTATTGGGGACAGGCGACAATGAGCAGTTCTTC. Its translation: CASSVLGTGDNEQFF.

V usage is TRBV19 and J usage is TRBJ2-3, with D hard to call. CDR1 and CDR2 (germline): LNHDA, SQIVND (reference sequence). The CDR3 spans 13 residues. Trimming shortened V by 2 bases and J by 2 bases, and 5 bases separated the two germline ends. This CDR3 is CASSILYTDTQYF. The CDR3 DNA is TGTGCCAGTAGTATATTGTACACAGATACGCAGTATTTT. Filled out from reference TRBV19 and TRBJ2-3, the complete variable domain reads DGGITQSPKYLFRKEGQNVTLSCEQNLNHDAMYWYRQDPGQGLRLIYYSQIVNDFQKGDIAEGYSVSREKKESFPLTVTSAQKNPTAFYLCASSILYTDTQYFGPGTRLTVL.

The chain has TRBV11-3 and TRBJ2-7; TRBD2 might be the D (5 bases). Between the trimmed V and J ends, which lost 7 bases and 2 bases, there was a span of 30 bases. The CDR3 runs to 19 residues. Looked up from germline, CDR1 is SGHNT and CDR2 is YENEEA. The CDR3 reads CASKAVKERANGLPYEQYF. The DNA of the CDR3 is TGTGCCAGCAAAGCTGTTAAGGAACGGGCCAACGGACTCCCCTACGAGCAGTACTTC.

The chain is built from TRBV6-2 or TRBV6-3 and TRBJ1-2, with D possibly matching TRBD1 (6 bases). The CDR3 consists of 14 residues. Germline V gene data show CDR1 as MNHEY and CDR2 as SVGEGT. Deletions cut 5 bases from V and 5 bases from J, with 15 bases between. The chain's CDR3 is CASSQGWGRYGYTF. The CDR3 nucleotides are TGTGCCAGCAGTCAAGGCTGGGGGCGGTATGGCTACACCTTC.

This clone was seen only a few times. The chain uses TRBV15 and TRBJ1-3; 8 positions agree with TRBD1. The CDR3 is 15 amino acids. CDR1 is LNHNV and CDR2 is YYDKDF in the germline V gene (reference sequence). J gave up 8 bases and V 2 bases, and 8 bases lay outside the gene matches. The CDR3 DNA reads TGTGCCACCAGCAGAACAAAAGGACAGGGTGACACCATATATTTT. It translates to CATSRTKGQGDTIYF. The complete variable domain, with remaining parts taken from reference TRBV15 and TRBJ1-3, reads DAMVIQNPRYQVTQFGKPVTLSCSQTLNHNVMYWYQQKSSQAPKLLFHYYDKDFNNEADTPDNFQSRRPNTSFCFLDIRSPGLGDTAMYLCATSRTKGQGDTIYFGEGSWLTVV.

The rearrangement joins TRBV29-1 to TRBJ1-2; D possibly corresponds to TRBD1 (5 bases). CDR1 SQVTM and CDR2 ANQGSEA come from the germline V gene. The CDR3 has 13 amino acids. V lost 4 bases and J 8 bases, leaving 17 bases between the germline ends. CDR3 bases: TGCAGCGTTGTAAGGGGAATCTACGACGGCTACACCTTC. Residues: CSVVRGIYDGYTF.

The chain joins TRBV3-1 (or the pseudogene TRBV3-2) to TRBJ2-5; 8 nucleotides align to TRBD1. Per germline, CDR1 LGHDT and CDR2 YNNKEL (reference sequence). V lost 1 base, J lost 5 bases, and 9 bases stayed unmatched. The CDR3 sequence is 16 residues long. CDR3 sequence: CASSQAGTGRRETQYF. The CDR3 DNA sequence: TGTGCCAGCAGCCAAGCCGGGACAGGTCGGAGGGAGACCCAGTACTTC.

The chain has TRBV5-8 and TRBJ1-3; D not resolved. Germline CDR1 is SGHTS and CDR2 is YDEGEE. The V and J ends lost 1 base and 0 bases respectively, with 5 bases between them. This CDR3 is built from 14 residues. CDR3 DNA sequence: TGTGCCAGCAGCTTGCAGATCTCTGGAAACACCATATATTTT. Translated, it gives CASSLQISGNTIYF.